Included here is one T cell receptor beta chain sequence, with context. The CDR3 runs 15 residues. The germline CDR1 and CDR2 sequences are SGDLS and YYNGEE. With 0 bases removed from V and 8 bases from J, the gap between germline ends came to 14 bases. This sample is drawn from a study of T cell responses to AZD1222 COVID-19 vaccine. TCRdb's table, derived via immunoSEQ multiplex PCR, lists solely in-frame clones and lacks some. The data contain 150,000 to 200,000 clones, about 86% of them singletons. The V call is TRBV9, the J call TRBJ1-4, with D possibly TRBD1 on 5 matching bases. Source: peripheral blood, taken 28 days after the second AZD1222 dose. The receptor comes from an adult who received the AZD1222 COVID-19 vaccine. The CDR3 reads CASSVDPGSGEKLFF. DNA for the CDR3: TGTGCCAGCAGCGTAGATCCTGGGTCAGGGGAAAAACTGTTTTTT.